The clone carrying this T cell receptor (beta chain) was seen many times. The data stem from a study of regulatory T cells in long-lasting Graves disease. Trimming removed 0 bases from V and 11 bases from J, with 16 bases in between. Germline CDR1 reads SGHAT; CDR2 reads FQNNGV. There are 14 residues in the CDR3. Sample time point: newly diagnosed GD, antithyroid drugs for less than 3 months. PBMC RNA served as the TCR library source. Library construction for TCR beta used iRepertoire HTBI primers and Arm-PCR of CDR3 regions. TCRdb reprocessed the multiplex PCR reads with MiXCR, giving one entry per CDR3 protein. The sample holds 300,000 to 400,000 distinct CDR3 sequences, 16% seen once. This sample also appeared in a second study, on T cells in Graves' hyperthyroidism and ophthalmopathy.

This clonotype was sampled from a man aged 35 to 55 with Graves disease. Here the sequenced sample was peripheral blood mononuclear cells (PBMCs), taken at new diagnosis, from a patient treated with antithyroid drugs. J is TRBJ1-1 and V is TRBV11-2; D is undetermined. CDR3 residues: CASSLEFSLTQAFF. The CDR3 nucleotides are TGTGCCAGCAGCTTAGAATTCTCGCTTACTCAGGCTTTCTTT.